This is a list of T cell receptor beta chains from one sample in a study of patients and donors after allogeneic stem cell transplantation. TCRdb independently ran MiXCR on the RT-PCR reads; one entry per CDR3 protein. The repertoire holds 150,000 to 200,000 distinct CDR3 sequences, with more than 35% as singletons. Sequencing was done on a sample of blood, either unsorted or a sorted T cell fraction (not recorded which). The source is a human donor who was either an allogeneic HSCT recipient or a stem cell or donor lymphocyte infusion donor (not recorded which). It is not recorded whose cells these are; they may come from a transplant donor. CDR3s leave out the opening cysteine and the closing phenylalanine or tryptophan. D genes are given only for firm matches.

D gene	V gene	J gene	CDR3 protein
-	TRBV29-1	TRBJ1-1	SAEGDTEAF
TRBD1	TRBV2	TRBJ2-3	ASSGQGWWTDTQY
-	TRBV6-5	TRBJ1-4	ASKKVRNGKLF
-	TRBV29-1	TRBJ1-1	SVSGLPTEAF
-	TRBV19	TRBJ2-2	ASRSGRGSPRGELF
-	TRBV19	TRBJ2-7	ASSRGEYEQY
-	TRBV4-3	TRBJ2-3	ASSRRGDADTQY
TRBD2	TRBV9	TRBJ2-1	ASSAWTSGANEQF
-	TRBV28	TRBJ1-1	ASSPGTVNTEAF
-	TRBV28	TRBJ1-5	ASSRYGDTKQPQH
TRBD1	TRBV4-3	TRBJ2-6	ASSQGRGQGSSGANVLT
-	TRBV6-5	TRBJ1-6	ATRTANPYNSPLH
TRBD1	TRBV12-5	TRBJ1-1	ASVSTGENTEAF
-	TRBV12-3/TRBV12-4	TRBJ1-1	ASTLGFNTEAF
-	TRBV4-2	TRBJ2-2	ASSHHPGPRGSTGELF
-	TRBV14	TRBJ1-3	ASSQDGPIWSSGNTIY
-	TRBV20-1	TRBJ1-5	SASDRDNYGASQPQH
-	TRBV19	TRBJ1-2	ASSLDRNYGYT
TRBD1	TRBV2	TRBJ1-5	ASRKDRDNQPQH
-	TRBV5-6	TRBJ1-1	ASSLYSENTEAF
-	TRBV12-3/TRBV12-4	TRBJ2-3	ASSLKWLVGTDTQY
-	TRBV7-9	TRBJ2-5	ASSSVGQETQY
-	TRBV14	TRBJ1-2	ASSHETGNYGYT
-	TRBV12-3/TRBV12-4	TRBJ2-2	ASSYRAGATGELF
TRBD2	TRBV7-6	TRBJ2-3	ASSLGSAGFTDTQY
-	TRBV7-8	TRBJ1-1	ASSPGAGAETEAF
TRBD1	TRBV7-9	TRBJ1-2	ASSFNRGPSGTMRYT
-	TRBV27	TRBJ2-5	ASSSGSRAETQY
-	TRBV3-1	TRBJ2-3	ASSQYLGDTQY
-	TRBV7-9	TRBJ1-1	ASSLAFGGGDTEAF